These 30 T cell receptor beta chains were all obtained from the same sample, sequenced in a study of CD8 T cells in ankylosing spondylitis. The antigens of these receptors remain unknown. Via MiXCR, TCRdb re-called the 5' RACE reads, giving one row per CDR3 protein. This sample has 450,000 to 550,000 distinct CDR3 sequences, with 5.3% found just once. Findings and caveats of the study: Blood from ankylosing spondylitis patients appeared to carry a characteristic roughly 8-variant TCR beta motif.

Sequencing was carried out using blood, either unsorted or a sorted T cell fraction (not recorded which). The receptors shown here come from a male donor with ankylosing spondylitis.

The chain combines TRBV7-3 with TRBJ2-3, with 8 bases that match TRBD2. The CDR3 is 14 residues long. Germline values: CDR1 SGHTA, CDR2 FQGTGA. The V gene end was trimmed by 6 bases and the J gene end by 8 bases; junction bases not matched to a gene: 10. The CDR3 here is CASRVAGGLGTQYF. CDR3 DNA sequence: TGTGCCAGCAGAGTCGCGGGGGGCCTCGGTACGCAGTATTTT.

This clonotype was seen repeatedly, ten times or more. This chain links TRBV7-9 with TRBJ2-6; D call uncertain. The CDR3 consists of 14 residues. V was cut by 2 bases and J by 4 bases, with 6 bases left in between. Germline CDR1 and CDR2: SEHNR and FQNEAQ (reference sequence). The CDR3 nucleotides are TGTGCCAGCAGCTTATCTACCGGGGCCAACGTCCTGACTTTC. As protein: CASSLSTGANVLTF. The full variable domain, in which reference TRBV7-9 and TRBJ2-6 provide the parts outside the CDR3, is DTGVSQNPRHKITKRGQNVTFRCDPISEHNRLYWYRQTLGQGPEFLTYFQNEAQLEKSRLLSDRFSAERPKGSFSTLEIQRTEQGDSAMYLCASSLSTGANVLTFGAGSRLTVL.

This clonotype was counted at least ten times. The CDR3 sequence is CSAREIRTTEAFF. The CDR3 nucleotides read TGCAGTGCTAGAGAAATTAGGACCACTGAAGCTTTCTTT. The chain employs TRBV20-1 and TRBJ1-1, with no clear D. The CDR3 extends over 13 amino acids. Trimming pared 0 bases from V and 4 bases from J, leaving 9 bases between. Germline-derived CDR1 and CDR2 are DFQATT and SNEGSKA (reference sequence).

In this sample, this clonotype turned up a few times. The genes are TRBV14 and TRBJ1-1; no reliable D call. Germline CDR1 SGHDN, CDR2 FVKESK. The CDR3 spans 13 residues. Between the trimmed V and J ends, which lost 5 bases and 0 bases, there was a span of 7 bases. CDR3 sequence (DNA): TGTGCCAGCAGCTATGACTTGAACACTGAAGCTTTCTTT. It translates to CASSYDLNTEAFF.

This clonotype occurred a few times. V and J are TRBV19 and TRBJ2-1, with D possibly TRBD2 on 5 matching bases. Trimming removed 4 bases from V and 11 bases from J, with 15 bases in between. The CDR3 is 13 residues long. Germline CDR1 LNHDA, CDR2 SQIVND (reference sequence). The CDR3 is CASSKAGNPKQFF. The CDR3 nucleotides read TGTGCCAGTAGTAAAGCCGGGAACCCAAAGCAGTTCTTC.

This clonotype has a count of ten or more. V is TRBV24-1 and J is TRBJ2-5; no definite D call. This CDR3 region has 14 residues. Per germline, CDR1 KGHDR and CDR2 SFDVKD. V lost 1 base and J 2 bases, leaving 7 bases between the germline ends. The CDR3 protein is CATSDFLGQETQYF. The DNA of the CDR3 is TGTGCCACCAGTGATTTCCTCGGACAAGAGACCCAGTACTTC.

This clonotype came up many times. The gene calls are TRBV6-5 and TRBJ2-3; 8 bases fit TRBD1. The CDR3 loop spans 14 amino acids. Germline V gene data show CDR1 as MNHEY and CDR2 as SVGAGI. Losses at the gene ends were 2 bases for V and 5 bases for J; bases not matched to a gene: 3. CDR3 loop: CASSYLTGEDTQYF. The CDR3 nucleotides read TGTGCCAGCAGTTACCTGACAGGGGAAGATACGCAGTATTTT.

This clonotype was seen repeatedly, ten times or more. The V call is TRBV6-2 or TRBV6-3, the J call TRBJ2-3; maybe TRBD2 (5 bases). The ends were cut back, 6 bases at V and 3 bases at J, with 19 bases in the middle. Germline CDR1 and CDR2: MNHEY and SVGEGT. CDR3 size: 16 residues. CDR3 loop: CASSFPGRVRTDTQYF. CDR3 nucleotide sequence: TGTGCCAGCAGCTTTCCTGGGCGGGTTCGAACAGATACGCAGTATTTT.

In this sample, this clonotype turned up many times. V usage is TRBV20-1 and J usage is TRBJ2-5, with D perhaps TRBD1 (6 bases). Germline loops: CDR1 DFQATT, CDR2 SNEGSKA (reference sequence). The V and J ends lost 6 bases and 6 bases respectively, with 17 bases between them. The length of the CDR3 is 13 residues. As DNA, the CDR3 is TGCAGTGCACTGTGGGGGCGCAGGAAGACCCAGTACTTC. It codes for CSALWGRRKTQYF.

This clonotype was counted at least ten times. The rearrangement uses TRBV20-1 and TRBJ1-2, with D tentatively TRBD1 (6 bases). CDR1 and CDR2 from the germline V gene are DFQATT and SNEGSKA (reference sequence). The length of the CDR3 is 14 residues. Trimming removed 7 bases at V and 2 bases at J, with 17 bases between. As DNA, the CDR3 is TGCAGTGGTCAGGACAGAGCGACAAACTATGGCTACACCTTC. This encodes CSGQDRATNYGYTF.

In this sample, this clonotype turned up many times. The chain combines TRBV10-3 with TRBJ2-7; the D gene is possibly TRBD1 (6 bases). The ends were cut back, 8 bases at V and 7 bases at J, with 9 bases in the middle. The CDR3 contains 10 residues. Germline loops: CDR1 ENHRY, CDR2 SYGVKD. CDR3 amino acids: CAIGRGEQYF. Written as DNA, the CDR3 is TGTGCCATCGGCAGGGGAGAGCAGTACTTC.

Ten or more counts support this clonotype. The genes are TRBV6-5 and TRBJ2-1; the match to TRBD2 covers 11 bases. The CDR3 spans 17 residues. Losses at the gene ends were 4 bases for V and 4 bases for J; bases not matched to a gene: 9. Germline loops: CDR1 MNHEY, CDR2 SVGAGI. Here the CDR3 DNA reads TGTGCCAGCAGTTCCGACGCTAGCGGGGGGCTTTACAATGAGCAGTTCTTC. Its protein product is CASSSDASGGLYNEQFF.

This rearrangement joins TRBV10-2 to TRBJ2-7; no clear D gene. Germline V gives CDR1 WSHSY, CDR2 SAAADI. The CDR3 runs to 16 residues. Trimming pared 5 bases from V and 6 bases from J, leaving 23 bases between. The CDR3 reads CASSTSRGLTVGEQYF. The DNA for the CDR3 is TGCGCCAGCAGTACCTCGCGAGGCCTAACGGTCGGCGAGCAGTACTTC.

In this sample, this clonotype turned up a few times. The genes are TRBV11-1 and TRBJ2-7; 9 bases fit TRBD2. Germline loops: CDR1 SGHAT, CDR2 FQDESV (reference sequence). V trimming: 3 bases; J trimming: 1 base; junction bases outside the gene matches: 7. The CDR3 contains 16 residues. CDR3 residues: CASSFPKREESYEQYF. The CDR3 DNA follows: TGTGCCAGCAGCTTTCCGAAGCGGGAGGAGTCCTACGAGCAGTACTTC.

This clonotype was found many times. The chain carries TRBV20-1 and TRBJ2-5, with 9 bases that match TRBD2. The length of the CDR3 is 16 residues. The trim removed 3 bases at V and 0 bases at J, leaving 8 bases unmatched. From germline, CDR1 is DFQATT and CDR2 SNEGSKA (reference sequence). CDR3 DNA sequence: TGCAGTGCTAGGTCGACTAGCGGAAGAGACCAAGAGACCCAGTACTTC. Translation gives CSARSTSGRDQETQYF.

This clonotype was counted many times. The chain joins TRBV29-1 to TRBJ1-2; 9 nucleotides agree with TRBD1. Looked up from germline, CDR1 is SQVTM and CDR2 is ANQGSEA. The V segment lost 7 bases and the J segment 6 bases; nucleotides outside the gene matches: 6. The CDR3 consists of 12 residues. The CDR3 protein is CSGGTGSDGYTF. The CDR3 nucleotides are TGCAGCGGAGGGACAGGGAGCGATGGCTACACCTTC. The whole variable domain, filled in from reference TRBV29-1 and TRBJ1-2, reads SAVISQKPSRDICQRGTSLTIQCQVDSQVTMMFWYRQQPGQSLTLIATANQGSEATYESGFVIDKFPISRPNLTFSTLTVSNMSPEDSSIYLCSGGTGSDGYTFGSGTRLTVV.

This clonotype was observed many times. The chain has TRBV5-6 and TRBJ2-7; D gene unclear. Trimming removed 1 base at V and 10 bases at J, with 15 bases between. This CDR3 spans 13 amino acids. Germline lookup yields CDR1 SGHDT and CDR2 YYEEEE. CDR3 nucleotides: TGTGCCAGCAGCTTGATGCCGGATGATGGACAGTACTTC. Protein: CASSLMPDDGQYF. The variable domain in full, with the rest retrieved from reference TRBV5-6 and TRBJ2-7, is DAGVTQSPTHLIKTRGQQVTLRCSPKSGHDTVSWYQQALGQGPQFIFQYYEEEERQRGNFPDRFSGHQFPNYSSELNVNALLLGDSALYLCASSLMPDDGQYFGPGTRLTVT.

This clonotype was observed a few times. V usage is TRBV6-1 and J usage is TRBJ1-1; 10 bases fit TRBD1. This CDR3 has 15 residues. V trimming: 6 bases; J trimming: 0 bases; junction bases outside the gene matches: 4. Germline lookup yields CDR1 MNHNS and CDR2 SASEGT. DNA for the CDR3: TGTGCCAGCAGGGAGGACAGGGGGTTGAACACTGAAGCTTTCTTT. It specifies CASREDRGLNTEAFF.

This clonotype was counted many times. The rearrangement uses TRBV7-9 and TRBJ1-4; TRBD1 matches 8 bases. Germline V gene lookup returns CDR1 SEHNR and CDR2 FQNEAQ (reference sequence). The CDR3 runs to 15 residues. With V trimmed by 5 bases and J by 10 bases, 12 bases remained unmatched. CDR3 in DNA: TGTGCCAGCAGCCCCTTGGCGGCAGGGGGCTCAAAACTGTTTTTT. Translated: CASSPLAAGGSKLFF. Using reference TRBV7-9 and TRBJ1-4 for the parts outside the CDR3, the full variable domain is DTGVSQNPRHKITKRGQNVTFRCDPISEHNRLYWYRQTLGQGPEFLTYFQNEAQLEKSRLLSDRFSAERPKGSFSTLEIQRTEQGDSAMYLCASSPLAAGGSKLFFGSGTQLSVL.

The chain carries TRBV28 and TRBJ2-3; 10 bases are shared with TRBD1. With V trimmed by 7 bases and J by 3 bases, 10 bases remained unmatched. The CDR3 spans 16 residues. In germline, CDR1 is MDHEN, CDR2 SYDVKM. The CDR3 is CASTQSRDRGTDTQYF. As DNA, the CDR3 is TGTGCCAGCACCCAATCCAGGGACAGGGGAACAGATACGCAGTATTTT.

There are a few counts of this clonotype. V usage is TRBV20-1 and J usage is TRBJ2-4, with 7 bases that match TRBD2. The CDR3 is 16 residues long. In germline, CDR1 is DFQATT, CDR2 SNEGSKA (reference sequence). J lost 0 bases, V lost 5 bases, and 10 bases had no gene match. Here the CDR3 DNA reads TGCAGTGCTGTGTTACTAGCGCCTCTAGCCAAAAACATTCAGTACTTC. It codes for CSAVLLAPLAKNIQYF.

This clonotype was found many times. CDR3 DNA: TGTGCCAGCAGCGTATTTGGGGGGTCTGGCTACACCTTC. It yields the protein CASSVFGGSGYTF. The rearrangement links TRBV9 to TRBJ1-2; D is possibly TRBD1 (5 bases). CDR1 and CDR2 (germline): SGDLS, YYNGEE. V lost 1 base to trimming and J lost 7 bases, with 11 bases between them. This CDR3 is 13 amino acids long.

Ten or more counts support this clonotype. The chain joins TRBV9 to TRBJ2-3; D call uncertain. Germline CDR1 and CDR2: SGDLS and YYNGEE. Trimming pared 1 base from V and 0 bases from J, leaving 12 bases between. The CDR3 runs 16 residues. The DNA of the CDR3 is TGTGCCAGCAGCGTAAGAACAGTTCCTAGCACAGATACGCAGTATTTT. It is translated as CASSVRTVPSTDTQYF.

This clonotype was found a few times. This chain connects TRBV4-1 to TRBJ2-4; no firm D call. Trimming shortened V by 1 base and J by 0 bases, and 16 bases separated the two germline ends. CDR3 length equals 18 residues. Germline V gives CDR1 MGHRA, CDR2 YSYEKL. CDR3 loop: CASSQGVVGLLAKNIQYF. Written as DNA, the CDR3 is TGCGCCAGCAGCCAAGGGGTTGTAGGCCTCCTAGCCAAAAACATTCAGTACTTC.

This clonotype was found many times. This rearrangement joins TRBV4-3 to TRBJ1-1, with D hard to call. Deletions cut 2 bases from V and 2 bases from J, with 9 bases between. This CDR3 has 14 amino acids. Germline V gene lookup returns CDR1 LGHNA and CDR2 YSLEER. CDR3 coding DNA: TGCGCCAGCAGCCAACCGGGCGGTAACACTGAAGCTTTCTTT. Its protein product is CASSQPGGNTEAFF.

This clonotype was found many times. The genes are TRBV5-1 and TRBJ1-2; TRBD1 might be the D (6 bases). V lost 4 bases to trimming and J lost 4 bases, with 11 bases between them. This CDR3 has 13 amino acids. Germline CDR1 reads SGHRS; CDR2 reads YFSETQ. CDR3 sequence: CASSHDRSYGYTF. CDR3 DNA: TGCGCCAGCAGCCACGACAGGTCCTATGGCTACACCTTC. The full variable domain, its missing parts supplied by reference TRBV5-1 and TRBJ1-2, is KAGVTQTPRYLIKTRGQQVTLSCSPISGHRSVSWYQQTPGQGLQFLFEYFSETQRNKGNFPGRFSGRQFSNSRSEMNVSTLELGDSALYLCASSHDRSYGYTFGSGTRLTVV.

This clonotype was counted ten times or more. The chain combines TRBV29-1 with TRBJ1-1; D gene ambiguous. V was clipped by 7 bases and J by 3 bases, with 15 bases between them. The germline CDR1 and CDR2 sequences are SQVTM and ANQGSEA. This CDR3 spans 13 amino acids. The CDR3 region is CSALRIRDTEAFF. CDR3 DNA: TGCAGCGCCCTTCGAATTAGGGACACTGAAGCTTTCTTT. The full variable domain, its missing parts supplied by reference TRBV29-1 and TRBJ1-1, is SAVISQKPSRDICQRGTSLTIQCQVDSQVTMMFWYRQQPGQSLTLIATANQGSEATYESGFVIDKFPISRPNLTFSTLTVSNMSPEDSSIYLCSALRIRDTEAFFGQGTRLTVV.

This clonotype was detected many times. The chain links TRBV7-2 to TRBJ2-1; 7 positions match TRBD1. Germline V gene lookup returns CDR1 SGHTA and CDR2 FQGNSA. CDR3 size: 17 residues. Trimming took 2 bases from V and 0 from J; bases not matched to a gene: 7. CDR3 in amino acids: CASSLSSAGGSYNEQFF. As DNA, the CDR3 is TGTGCCAGCAGCTTAAGTTCAGCAGGGGGCTCCTACAATGAGCAGTTCTTC.

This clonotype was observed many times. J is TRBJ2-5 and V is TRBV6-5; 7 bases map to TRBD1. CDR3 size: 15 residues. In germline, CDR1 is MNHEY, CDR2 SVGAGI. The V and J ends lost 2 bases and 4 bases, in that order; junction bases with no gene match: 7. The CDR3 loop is CASSYTQGSGETQYF. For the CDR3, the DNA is TGTGCCAGCAGTTACACACAGGGGAGTGGAGAGACCCAGTACTTC.

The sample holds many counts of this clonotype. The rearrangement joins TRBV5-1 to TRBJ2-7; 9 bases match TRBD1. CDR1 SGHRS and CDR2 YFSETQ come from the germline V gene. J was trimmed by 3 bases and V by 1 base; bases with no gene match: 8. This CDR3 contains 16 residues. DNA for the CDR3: TGCGCCAGCAGCTTGATATTTGGACAGGGGAACTACGAGCAGTACTTC. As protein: CASSLIFGQGNYEQYF.